A selection of T cell receptor beta chains follows, all from one sample in a study of blood T cell repertoires in COVID-19. This table comes from immunoSEQ multiplex PCR, and its TCRdb copy is limited to in-frame clones, with some not included. The sample consists of 200,000 to 300,000 clones, about 87% of them appearing once. Sequencing used PBMCs or T cells enriched from blood (not recorded which). These receptors all stem from a woman in her forties who had been exposed to COVID-19. Both conserved end residues are part of each CDR3. Fields, in order: J gene, clone size, V gene, D gene, CDR3 protein, CDR3 DNA. The D gene is left open where the match is weak. The size entry is marked missing in some rows and otherwise reads once, few, many or a size class.

J gene: TRBJ1-6; clone size: NA; V gene: TRBV4-2; D gene: TRBD1; CDR3 protein: CASSQDPGQRSSPLHF; CDR3 DNA: TGTGCCAGCAGCCAAGATCCGGGACAGAGATCCTCACCCCTCCACTTT
J gene: TRBJ1-4; clone size: NA; V gene: TRBV2; D gene: TRBD1; CDR3 protein: CASTINRGRKLFF; CDR3 DNA: TGTGCCAGCACCATAAACAGGGGCCGAAAACTGTTTTTT
J gene: TRBJ2-1; clone size: NA; V gene: TRBV7-2; D gene: TRBD2; CDR3 protein: CASSQAGTSLYEQFF; CDR3 DNA: TGTGCCAGCAGCCAAGCCGGGACTAGTCTCTATGAGCAGTTCTTC
J gene: TRBJ1-4; clone size: NA; V gene: TRBV18; D gene: NA; CDR3 protein: CASSPPGSPNEKLFF; CDR3 DNA: TGTGCCAGCTCACCACCGGGTAGCCCTAATGAAAAACTGTTTTTT
J gene: TRBJ2-1; clone size: NA; V gene: TRBV23-1; D gene: NA; CDR3 protein: CASSQSSVEQFF; CDR3 DNA: TGCGCCAGCAGTCAATCGTCGGTTGAGCAGTTCTTC
J gene: TRBJ1-2; clone size: NA; V gene: TRBV6-6; D gene: TRBD1; CDR3 protein: CASSPRGGGAPNHGYTF; CDR3 DNA: TGTGCCAGCAGTCCCCGTGGAGGGGGCGCCCCGAATCATGGCTACACCTTC
J gene: TRBJ1-1; clone size: NA; V gene: TRBV27; D gene: NA; CDR3 protein: CASSVRGGGEAFF; CDR3 DNA: TGTGCCAGCAGTGTAAGGGGAGGCGGTGAAGCTTTCTTT
J gene: TRBJ2-2; clone size: NA; V gene: TRBV18; D gene: TRBD1; CDR3 protein: CASSPRADRVGTGELFF; CDR3 DNA: TGTGCCAGCTCACCGAGGGCGGACAGGGTAGGCACCGGGGAGCTGTTTTTT
J gene: TRBJ1-5; clone size: NA; V gene: TRBV24-1; D gene: TRBD1; CDR3 protein: CATSGGDGTGPNSNQPQHF; CDR3 DNA: TGTGCCACCAGTGGTGGGGACGGGACAGGACCCAATAGCAATCAGCCCCAGCATTTT
J gene: TRBJ1-5; clone size: few; V gene: TRBV6-2/TRBV6-3; D gene: NA; CDR3 protein: CASSYSGTGGQPQHF; CDR3 DNA: TGTGCCAGCAGTTACTCGGGGACGGGGGGTCAGCCCCAGCATTTT
J gene: TRBJ1-5; clone size: NA; V gene: TRBV30; D gene: NA; CDR3 protein: CAWRGGSNQPQHF; CDR3 DNA: TGTGCCTGGAGGGGGGGGAGCAATCAGCCCCAGCATTTT
J gene: TRBJ1-3; clone size: once; V gene: TRBV14; D gene: NA; CDR3 protein: CASSQGRVSGNTIYF; CDR3 DNA: TGTGCCAGCAGCCAAGGTCGGGTGTCTGGAAACACCATATATTTT
J gene: TRBJ1-1; clone size: NA; V gene: TRBV19; D gene: NA; CDR3 protein: CASSMRQRLNTEAFF; CDR3 DNA: TGTGCCAGTAGTATGAGACAGAGATTGAACACTGAAGCTTTCTTT
J gene: TRBJ1-1; clone size: NA; V gene: TRBV5-8; D gene: NA; CDR3 protein: CASSLDGRATEAFF; CDR3 DNA: TGTGCCAGCAGCTTGGATGGGCGGGCCACTGAAGCTTTCTTT
J gene: TRBJ1-4; clone size: NA; V gene: TRBV10-3; D gene: TRBD1; CDR3 protein: CAISDSGTGLELFF; CDR3 DNA: TGTGCCATCAGTGATTCCGGGACAGGGTTGGAACTGTTTTTT
J gene: TRBJ1-5; clone size: few; V gene: TRBV6-2/TRBV6-3; D gene: TRBD1; CDR3 protein: CASSPGTDWSNQPQHF; CDR3 DNA: TGTGCCAGCAGTCCCGGGACAGATTGGAGCAATCAGCCCCAGCATTTT
J gene: TRBJ1-6; clone size: NA; V gene: TRBV30; D gene: TRBD1; CDR3 protein: CAWGPGQGIAPLHF; CDR3 DNA: TGTGCCTGGGGACCGGGACAGGGAATTGCACCCCTCCACTTT
J gene: TRBJ2-3; clone size: NA; V gene: TRBV11-3; D gene: NA; CDR3 protein: CASSLGAEQRTDTQYF; CDR3 DNA: TGTGCCAGCAGCTTAGGTGCTGAACAACGCACAGATACGCAGTATTTT
J gene: TRBJ1-2; clone size: NA; V gene: TRBV2; D gene: NA; CDR3 protein: CASSEGLDSNYGYTF; CDR3 DNA: TGTGCCAGCAGTGAGGGTCTGGACAGTAACTATGGCTACACCTTC
J gene: TRBJ1-1; clone size: once; V gene: TRBV27; D gene: TRBD1; CDR3 protein: CASSLKGTGNTEAFF; CDR3 DNA: TGTGCCAGCAGCCTTAAGGGGACAGGGAACACTGAAGCTTTCTTT
J gene: TRBJ2-1; clone size: NA; V gene: TRBV11-3; D gene: NA; CDR3 protein: CASSLLRDLRNEQFF; CDR3 DNA: TGTGCCAGCAGCTTACTTCGGGATCTGCGCAATGAGCAGTTCTTC
J gene: TRBJ2-2; clone size: once; V gene: TRBV7-9; D gene: NA; CDR3 protein: CASSLVQYTGELFF; CDR3 DNA: TGTGCCAGCAGCTTAGTTCAGTACACCGGGGAGCTGTTTTTT
J gene: TRBJ2-7; clone size: NA; V gene: TRBV28; D gene: NA; CDR3 protein: CASSSSVHEQYF; CDR3 DNA: TGTGCCAGCAGTTCTAGCGTACACGAGCAGTACTTC
J gene: TRBJ1-4; clone size: NA; V gene: TRBV25-1; D gene: NA; CDR3 protein: CASGKTVTNEKLFF; CDR3 DNA: TGTGCCAGCGGCAAGACAGTTACTAATGAAAAACTGTTTTTT
J gene: TRBJ1-6; clone size: NA; V gene: TRBV12-1; D gene: NA; CDR3 protein: CASSSGGSYNSPLHF; CDR3 DNA: TGTGCCAGCAGCTCGGGGGGGTCCTATAATTCACCCCTCCACTTT
J gene: TRBJ1-2; clone size: NA; V gene: TRBV7-3; D gene: TRBD1; CDR3 protein: CASSLTGGGDGYTF; CDR3 DNA: TGTGCCAGCAGCTTAACAGGGGGCGGTGATGGCTACACCTTC
J gene: TRBJ1-4; clone size: NA; V gene: TRBV19; D gene: NA; CDR3 protein: CASNRQTANEKLFF; CDR3 DNA: TGTGCCAGTAATAGACAGACTGCGAATGAAAAACTGTTTTTT
J gene: TRBJ1-2; clone size: NA; V gene: TRBV4-1; D gene: NA; CDR3 protein: CASSPGTSNYGYTF; CDR3 DNA: TGCGCCAGCAGCCCAGGGACAAGTAACTATGGCTACACCTTC
J gene: TRBJ1-1; clone size: few; V gene: TRBV6-5; D gene: TRBD1; CDR3 protein: CASGRTGGLLTEAFF; CDR3 DNA: TGTGCCAGCGGAAGGACAGGGGGTCTATTGACTGAAGCTTTCTTT
J gene: TRBJ1-1; clone size: NA; V gene: TRBV5-6; D gene: NA; CDR3 protein: CASSSDSANTEAFF; CDR3 DNA: TGTGCCAGCAGCTCGGACAGCGCGAACACTGAAGCTTTCTTT
J gene: TRBJ1-5; clone size: NA; V gene: TRBV7-9; D gene: NA; CDR3 protein: CASSLGASNQPQHF; CDR3 DNA: TGTGCCAGCAGCTTAGGAGCTAGCAATCAGCCCCAGCATTTT
J gene: TRBJ1-3; clone size: NA; V gene: TRBV4-3; D gene: NA; CDR3 protein: CASSQEIRAASGNTIYF; CDR3 DNA: TGCGCCAGCAGCCAAGAGATTCGTGCGGCCTCTGGAAACACCATATATTTT
J gene: TRBJ2-7; clone size: NA; V gene: TRBV4-3; D gene: TRBD1; CDR3 protein: CASSQSGQGYEQYF; CDR3 DNA: TGCGCCAGCAGCCAGTCCGGACAGGGCTACGAGCAGTACTTC
J gene: TRBJ1-5; clone size: NA; V gene: TRBV2; D gene: NA; CDR3 protein: CASARHHQSNSNQPQHF; CDR3 DNA: TGTGCCAGCGCAAGACATCACCAATCGAATAGCAATCAGCCCCAGCATTTT
J gene: TRBJ2-3; clone size: NA; V gene: TRBV20-1; D gene: NA; CDR3 protein: CSAPLDTQYF; CDR3 DNA: TGCAGTGCCCCCTTAGATACGCAGTATTTT
J gene: TRBJ1-5; clone size: NA; V gene: TRBV12-3/TRBV12-4; D gene: TRBD1; CDR3 protein: CASRIGQAPQHF; CDR3 DNA: TGTGCCAGCAGAATCGGACAGGCCCCCCAGCATTTT
J gene: TRBJ1-1; clone size: NA; V gene: TRBV4-1; D gene: NA; CDR3 protein: CASSRQGFEAFF; CDR3 DNA: TGCGCCAGCAGCCGGCAGGGTTTTGAAGCTTTCTTT
J gene: TRBJ1-3; clone size: NA; V gene: TRBV5-5; D gene: NA; CDR3 protein: CASSLEILVTPGNTIYF; CDR3 DNA: TGTGCCAGCAGCTTGGAAATACTGGTGACACCTGGAAACACCATATATTTT
J gene: TRBJ2-5; clone size: NA; V gene: TRBV9; D gene: TRBD2; CDR3 protein: CASSAGLAETQYF; CDR3 DNA: TGTGCCAGCAGCGCGGGACTAGCGGAGACCCAGTACTTC
J gene: TRBJ2-3; clone size: NA; V gene: TRBV27; D gene: TRBD1; CDR3 protein: CASRTGGADTQYF; CDR3 DNA: TGTGCCAGCCGGACAGGGGGCGCAGATACGCAGTATTTT
J gene: TRBJ1-1; clone size: NA; V gene: TRBV7-9; D gene: NA; CDR3 protein: CASSYVTGMNTEAFF; CDR3 DNA: TGTGCCAGCAGCTACGTAACAGGGATGAACACTGAAGCTTTCTTT
J gene: TRBJ2-7; clone size: NA; V gene: TRBV7-2; D gene: TRBD2; CDR3 protein: CASSAGLAGGYEQYF; CDR3 DNA: TGTGCCAGCAGCGCCGGACTAGCGGGGGGCTACGAGCAGTACTTC
J gene: TRBJ1-1; clone size: once; V gene: TRBV7-2; D gene: NA; CDR3 protein: CASSFDTRNTEAFF; CDR3 DNA: TGTGCCAGCAGCTTCGACACGAGGAACACTGAAGCTTTCTTT
J gene: TRBJ2-7; clone size: NA; V gene: TRBV2; D gene: NA; CDR3 protein: CASSVEGSEQYF; CDR3 DNA: TGTGCCAGCAGTGTTGAAGGGAGCGAGCAGTACTTC
J gene: TRBJ2-5; clone size: NA; V gene: TRBV6-5; D gene: NA; CDR3 protein: CASRKGQFQETQYF; CDR3 DNA: TGTGCCAGCAGAAAAGGACAGTTCCAAGAGACCCAGTACTTC
J gene: TRBJ2-1; clone size: NA; V gene: TRBV6-5; D gene: TRBD2; CDR3 protein: CASSYFPSGSSGEQFF; CDR3 DNA: TGTGCCAGCAGTTACTTCCCTAGCGGGAGCAGTGGCGAGCAGTTCTTC
J gene: TRBJ1-5; clone size: NA; V gene: TRBV19; D gene: TRBD1; CDR3 protein: CASSGDRDNQPQHF; CDR3 DNA: TGTGCCAGTAGTGGGGACAGGGACAATCAGCCCCAGCATTTT
J gene: TRBJ2-3; clone size: NA; V gene: TRBV5-1; D gene: TRBD2; CDR3 protein: CASRSGGAADTQYF; CDR3 DNA: TGCGCCAGCAGGAGCGGGGGGGCCGCAGATACGCAGTATTTT
J gene: TRBJ1-1; clone size: few; V gene: TRBV11-1; D gene: NA; CDR3 protein: CASSLAKSQLNEAFF; CDR3 DNA: TGTGCCAGCAGCTTAGCAAAGAGTCAACTTAATGAAGCTTTCTTT
J gene: TRBJ1-2; clone size: once; V gene: TRBV19; D gene: NA; CDR3 protein: CASSIRPGRSDGYTF; CDR3 DNA: TGTGCCAGTAGTATACGGCCAGGGAGGTCGGACGGCTACACCTTC
J gene: TRBJ1-2; clone size: NA; V gene: TRBV10-1; D gene: NA; CDR3 protein: CASKGGGASYTF; CDR3 DNA: TGCGCCAGCAAGGGCGGGGGGGCGAGCTACACCTTC
J gene: TRBJ2-1; clone size: NA; V gene: TRBV18; D gene: NA; CDR3 protein: CASSLGGYNEQFF; CDR3 DNA: TGTGCCAGCTCACTCGGGGGCTACAATGAGCAGTTCTTC
J gene: TRBJ2-1; clone size: NA; V gene: TRBV7-2; D gene: NA; CDR3 protein: CASSRTGPRLSGTPQQFF; CDR3 DNA: TGTGCCAGCAGCCGGACCGGTCCAAGACTAAGCGGGACACCGCAACAGTTCTTC
J gene: TRBJ1-1; clone size: once; V gene: TRBV6-2/TRBV6-3; D gene: NA; CDR3 protein: CASSYSEGNTEAFF; CDR3 DNA: TGTGCCAGCAGTTACTCAGAGGGGAACACTGAAGCTTTCTTT
J gene: TRBJ1-2; clone size: NA; V gene: TRBV4-1; D gene: NA; CDR3 protein: CASSQLSRGDYGYTF; CDR3 DNA: TGCGCCAGCAGCCAATTGAGTCGGGGAGACTATGGCTACACCTTC
J gene: TRBJ2-5; clone size: NA; V gene: TRBV12-3/TRBV12-4; D gene: TRBD2; CDR3 protein: CASKIAGSETQYF; CDR3 DNA: TGTGCCAGCAAAATAGCGGGGTCTGAGACCCAGTACTTC